This T cell receptor (beta chain) comes out of a study of OX40 agonist ivuxolimab in advanced cancers. Measured with immunoSEQ multiplex PCR; TCRdb has only the in-frame clones, and not every one. The sample has about 35,000 clones, 84% seen once. The germline V gene has CDR1 GTSNPN and CDR2 SVGIG (reference sequence). The V end lost 0 bases, the J end lost 3 bases, and 11 bases lay between the germline ends. This CDR3 has 15 residues. The rearrangement uses TRBV30 and TRBJ1-4, with no clear D. Source: CD4+ or CD8+ T cells sorted from blood, taken in a trial of the OX40 agonist ivuxolimab. The TCR originated in an adult with an advanced solid tumor such as melanoma, head and neck, liver or kidney cancer. The DNA for the CDR3 is TGTGCCTGGAGTGTACAAGCTGGGGCTAATGAAAAACTGTTTTTT. It encodes CAWSVQAGANEKLFF.